One sample yielded the 14 T cell receptor beta chains listed below, sequenced in a study of post-analysis software for immune sequencing data. Study-level results: In patients, TRBV5-6, TRBV5-1 and TRBV20-1 belonged to five or six TRBV segments found more frequently than in controls.

TCR beta cDNA libraries included unique molecular identifiers. MiXCR, applied by TCRdb to the PCR reads, yields one record per CDR3 protein. The sample lists roughly 570,000 distinct CDR3 sequences; 30% to 40% were seen once. No antigen has been assigned to these receptors. Sequenced input: blood. The receptors here all came from a girl aged 2 to 17 with multiple sclerosis.

This clonotype was counted between two and nine times. The chain combines TRBV12-3 or TRBV12-4 with TRBJ2-2; D gene unclear. This CDR3 is 11 amino acids long. Trimming took 5 bases from V and 6 from J, leaving 4 bases between them. CDR3 DNA: TGTGCCAGCAGTAGTCCCGGGGAGCTGTTTTTT. Its protein product is CASSSPGELFF.

The chain joins TRBV20-1 to TRBJ2-1; 7 bases fit TRBD2. V shed 6 bases and J 13 bases; nucleotides not matched to a gene: 18. Germline V lookup: CDR1 DFQATT, CDR2 SNEGSKA (reference sequence). The CDR3 is made up of 14 amino acids. The CDR3 nucleotides read TGCAGTGCCCCGGGAGATTCTCGGCGGGAGACCCAGTTCTTC. It codes for CSAPGDSRRETQFF.

V gene TRBV29-1 combines with J gene TRBJ2-2; D gene ambiguous. The germline CDR1 and CDR2 sequences are SQVTM and ANQGSEA. The length of the CDR3 is 14 residues. V gave up 8 bases and J gave up 2 bases, with 15 bases separating them. In DNA form, the CDR3 reads TGCAGCCCAAGTTTGAGGCCCAACACCGGGGAGCTGTTTTTT. This gives the protein CSPSLRPNTGELFF.

This clonotype occurred a few times. For the CDR3, the DNA is TGTGCCATCAGTGAAGGAGCGGGGGGGACAGATACGCAGTATTTT. This translates into CAISEGAGGTDTQYF. The chain combines TRBV10-3 with TRBJ2-3; the match to TRBD2 covers 10 bases. The CDR3 sequence is 15 residues long. The V and J ends lost 3 bases and 3 bases, in that order; junction bases with no gene match: 3. In germline, CDR1 is ENHRY, CDR2 SYGVKD.

The rearrangement uses TRBV3-1 and TRBJ2-7; no definite D call. CDR1 is LGHDT, CDR2 YNNKEL, per germline (reference sequence). Trimming pared 1 base from V and 5 bases from J, leaving 12 bases between. The CDR3 covers 14 residues. The CDR3 reads CASSQVVDAHEQYF. Written as DNA, the CDR3 is TGTGCCAGCAGCCAAGTGGTCGACGCTCACGAGCAGTACTTC.

This clonotype was seen just once. The V gene is TRBV5-1, the J gene TRBJ2-1; a weak D match, TRBD1 (7 bases). The V and J ends lost 4 bases and 9 bases respectively, with 20 bases between them. This CDR3 is built from 15 residues. The germline CDR1 and CDR2 sequences are SGHRS and YFSETQ. The CDR3 DNA follows: TGCGCCAGCAGCGCCGCAGGGGGGACCCTTTCTGAGCAGTTCTTC. This translates into CASSAAGGTLSEQFF.

This clonotype was counted a few times. The J gene is TRBJ1-5, the V gene TRBV6-1, with a tentative D call TRBD1 (5 bases). Per germline, CDR1 MNHNS and CDR2 SASEGT. The CDR3 has 11 amino acids. Trimming removed 10 bases at V and 6 bases at J, with 10 bases between. The CDR3 DNA reads TGTGCCATCGGGACGGGTCAGCCCCAGCATTTT. This sequence encodes CAIGTGQPQHF.

V is TRBV7-2 and J is TRBJ2-1; D is perhaps TRBD1 (6 bases). Germline values: CDR1 SGHTA, CDR2 FQGNSA. This CDR3 contains 15 residues. Trimming pared 5 bases from V and 8 bases from J, leaving 19 bases between. The CDR3 reads CASSLEQGRWDEQFF. In nucleotides, the CDR3 is TGTGCCAGCAGCCTAGAACAGGGACGGTGGGATGAGCAGTTCTTC.

This clonotype has only one observation. CDR3 nucleotide sequence: TGCGCCAGCAGCCCCGCGGCAGGGACCGGCGAGCAGTACTTC. Encoded protein: CASSPAAGTGEQYF. The rearrangement links TRBV5-1 to TRBJ2-7; TRBD1 or TRBD2 may be the D gene (5 bases each). Germline V lookup: CDR1 SGHRS, CDR2 YFSETQ. The CDR3 loop spans 14 amino acids. V was shortened by 4 bases and J by 6 bases, with 17 bases between the two germline ends. The full variable domain, rest sourced from reference TRBV5-1 and TRBJ2-7, is KAGVTQTPRYLIKTRGQQVTLSCSPISGHRSVSWYQQTPGQGLQFLFEYFSETQRNKGNFPGRFSGRQFSNSRSEMNVSTLELGDSALYLCASSPAAGTGEQYFGPGTRLTVT.

The chain carries TRBV20-1 and TRBJ1-1; D is ambiguous. The CDR3 has 14 amino acids. Per germline, CDR1 DFQATT and CDR2 SNEGSKA (reference sequence). The CDR3 is CRTIRAPRNTEAFF. In DNA, the CDR3 is TGCAGAACTATCCGGGCCCCTAGGAACACTGAAGCTTTCTTT.

J is TRBJ1-2 and V is TRBV24-1; D possibly corresponds to TRBD1 (6 bases). The CDR3 runs 17 residues. Germline lookup yields CDR1 KGHDR and CDR2 SFDVKD. V shed 2 bases and J shed 0 bases, with 15 bases lying between them. CDR3 amino acids: CATSDSPGHRANYGYTF. As DNA, the CDR3 is TGTGCCACCAGTGATTCGCCGGGACACCGAGCTAACTATGGCTACACCTTC.

This clonotype was counted between two and nine times. The V call is TRBV3-1, the J call TRBJ2-1, with D uncertain. This CDR3 is built from 14 residues. In germline, CDR1 is LGHDT, CDR2 YNNKEL (reference sequence). V lost 0 bases and J lost 8, with 11 bases in between. CDR3 loop: CASSQDQPYDEQFF. The CDR3 region has the DNA TGTGCCAGCAGCCAAGACCAACCTTACGATGAGCAGTTCTTC.

This clonotype was counted a few times. The chain links TRBV5-8 to TRBJ2-5, with 13 bases matching TRBD2. The V gene's germline CDR1 is SGHTS and CDR2 YDEGEE. V lost 2 bases and J lost 7; bases outside the gene matches: 11. The CDR3 consists of 17 residues. The CDR3: CASSFTRLAGGPLTQYF. The CDR3 DNA sequence: TGTGCCAGCAGCTTTACAAGACTAGCGGGGGGCCCCCTGACCCAGTACTTC.

In its sample, this clonotype was seen a few times. The chain links TRBV6-5 to TRBJ2-1; D perhaps matches TRBD1 (5 bases). CDR1 MNHEY and CDR2 SVGAGI come from the germline V gene. Deletions cut 5 bases from V and 2 bases from J, with 16 bases between. This CDR3 has 16 amino acids. CDR3 sequence: CASSPRVTGTYNEQFF. CDR3 bases: TGTGCCAGCAGTCCAAGGGTTACAGGAACCTACAATGAGCAGTTCTTC.